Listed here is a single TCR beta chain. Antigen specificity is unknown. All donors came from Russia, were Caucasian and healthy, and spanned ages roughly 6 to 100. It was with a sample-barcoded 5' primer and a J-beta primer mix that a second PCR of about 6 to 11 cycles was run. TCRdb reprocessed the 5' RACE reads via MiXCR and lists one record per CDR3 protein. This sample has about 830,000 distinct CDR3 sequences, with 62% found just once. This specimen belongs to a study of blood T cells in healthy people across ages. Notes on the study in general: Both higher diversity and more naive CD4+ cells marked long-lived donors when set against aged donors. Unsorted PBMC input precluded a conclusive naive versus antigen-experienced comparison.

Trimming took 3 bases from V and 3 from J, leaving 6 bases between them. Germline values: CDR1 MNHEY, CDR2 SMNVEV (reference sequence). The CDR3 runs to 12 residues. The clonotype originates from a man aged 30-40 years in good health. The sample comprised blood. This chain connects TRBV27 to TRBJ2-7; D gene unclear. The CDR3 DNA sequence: TGTGCCAGCAGTTTTCCCGGCTACGAGCAGTACTTC. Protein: CASSFPGYEQYF.